This TCR beta chain emerged from a study of T cell changes during pregnancy in multiple sclerosis. TCRdb's table, derived via immunoSEQ multiplex PCR, lists solely in-frame clones and lacks some. This sample has approximately 12,000 clones, with roughly 94% found just once. This clone is a singleton in its sample. V lost 4 bases to trimming and J lost 7 bases, with 12 bases between them. CDR3 length equals 14 residues. CDR1 SGHKS and CDR2 YYEKEE come from the germline V gene (reference sequence). This sequence joins TRBV5-5 and TRBJ1-6; perhaps TRBD1 as D (5 bases). Sequenced here: CD4+ T cells from peripheral blood mononuclear cells, sampled before pregnancy. The origin of this receptor is a female donor with multiple sclerosis, enrolled in a pregnancy study. CDR3 protein: CASSPGLLNSPLHF. The CDR3 nucleotides read TGTGCCAGCAGCCCGGGACTTCTAAATTCACCCCTCCACTTT.